The 27 T cell receptor beta chains reported below all come from one sample, sequenced in a study of tumor-infiltrating lymphocytes in oesophageal squamous cell carcinoma. From the PCR reads, TCRdb called clonotypes with MiXCR, one entry per CDR3 protein. The table records some 14,000 distinct CDR3 sequences, 45% to 65% of them present only once. Sequenced material: esophageal tumor tissue. All receptors derive from a male donor with esophageal squamous cell carcinoma.

This chain connects TRBV24-1 to TRBJ2-1; D gene unclear. Germline CDR1 and CDR2: KGHDR and SFDVKD. Trimming shortened V by 9 bases and J by 8 bases, and 10 bases separated the two germline ends. The CDR3 length is 11 residues. Here the CDR3 reads CATQRFDEQFF. The CDR3 DNA reads as TGTGCCACCCAACGGTTCGATGAGCAGTTCTTC.

Points on this clonotype: The germline gene is not matched at one end of the junction; a read error may be the cause. The CDR3 is CASSLAQGRSHFF. The CDR3 DNA reads TGTGCCAGCAGCTTAGCGCAGGGCCGTAGCCACTTCTTC. The rearrangement links TRBV7-2 to TRBJ2-4, with D perhaps TRBD1 (5 bases). Germline assignment: CDR1 SGHTA and CDR2 FQGNSA. There are 13 residues in the CDR3.

A few counts support this clonotype. The gene calls are TRBV7-6 and TRBJ2-5; D is ambiguous. Per the germline V gene, CDR1 is SGHVS and CDR2 is FNYEAQ. The CDR3 runs 11 residues. Trimming pared 5 bases from V and 4 bases from J, leaving 5 bases between. The CDR3 DNA follows: TGTGCCAGCAGCGAAGGAGAGACCCAGTACTTC. Its translation: CASSEGETQYF.

This clonotype was seen more than once but under ten times. The gene calls are TRBV7-3 and TRBJ2-6; D may correspond to TRBD1 or TRBD2 (7 bases each). V shed 1 base and J shed 0 bases, with 13 bases lying between them. The CDR3 has 18 amino acids. Germline CDR1 SGHTA, CDR2 FQGTGA. CDR3 residues: CASSLSVRGGSGANVLTF. Written as DNA, the CDR3 is TGTGCCAGCAGCTTAAGTGTCAGGGGGGGCTCTGGGGCCAACGTCCTGACTTTC.

This clonotype is judged medium-sized. V gene TRBV12-3 or TRBV12-4 combines with J gene TRBJ2-1; 8 bases are shared with TRBD2. The length of the CDR3 is 14 residues. V was clipped by 3 bases and J by 8 bases; unmatched bases: 6. The chain's CDR3 is CASSLQREWDEQFF. CDR3 DNA sequence: TGTGCCAGCAGTTTGCAGCGGGAGTGGGATGAGCAGTTCTTC.

The chain employs TRBV18 and TRBJ2-2; 8 nucleotides agree with TRBD2. Unmatched junction bases numbered 5, after V lost 0 bases and J lost 5 bases. Germline V gene lookup returns CDR1 KGHSH and CDR2 LQKENI. The CDR3 loop spans 16 amino acids. CDR3 amino acids: CASSPPGREGTGELFF. The CDR3 coding sequence is TGTGCCAGCTCACCACCGGGCCGGGAGGGGACCGGGGAGCTGTTTTTT. Full variable domain (outside the CDR3, taken from reference TRBV18 and TRBJ2-2): NAGVMQNPRHLVRRRGQEARLRCSPMKGHSHVYWYRQLPEEGLKFMVYLQKENIIDESGMPKERFSAEFPKEGPSILRIQQVVRGDSAAYFCASSPPGREGTGELFFGEGSRLTVL.

With respect to this clonotype: Here the CDR3 omits its conserved ending phenylalanine or tryptophan, so a read error is the likely source. Because the CDR3's place on the DNA is in doubt, the DNA is left out and the CDR3 is given as listed by TCRdb. The chain has TRBV24-1 and TRBJ2-7; the D call in the table, TRBD2, was not verified against the DNA. Germline V gene lookup returns CDR1 KGHDR and CDR2 SFDVKD. The CDR3 has 15 residues if both end residues are counted. CDR3 sequence: CATSDFQGHGYTFGS.

About this clonotype itself: A read error may be the cause here, since a much bigger clone is one base away. V and J are TRBV7-2 and TRBJ2-1; 7 bases match TRBD2. The CDR3 spans 13 residues. With 5 bases clipped from V and 12 bases from J, the junction kept 10 bases outside the gene matches. The germline V gene has CDR1 SGHTA and CDR2 FQGNSA. CDR3 region: CASSLWGGGGQFF. The DNA for the CDR3 is TGTGCCAGCAGCCTGTGGGGAGGCGGGGGGCAGTTCTTC.

Only a few counts were recorded for this clonotype. This rearrangement joins TRBV6-6 to TRBJ2-5; 10 nucleotides agree with TRBD1. The end of the DNA aligns better with TRBJ2-1, so the J call may be wrong. The germline V gene has CDR1 MNHNY and CDR2 SVGAGI (reference sequence). This CDR3 spans 13 amino acids. In DNA form, the CDR3 reads TGTGCCAGCAGTTACTGGACAGGGGGAGAGCAGTTCTTC. Its translation: CASSYWTGGEQFF.

This clonotype has just a few counts. The rearrangement joins TRBV6-6 to TRBJ1-4; 8 bases match TRBD1. Germline CDR1 and CDR2: MNHNY and SVGAGI (reference sequence). Trimming took 6 bases from V and 0 from J; bases not matched to a gene: 0. The CDR3 extends over 14 amino acids. CDR3 bases: TGTGCCAGCAGGACAGGGGCAACTAATGAAAAACTGTTTTTT. It codes for CASRTGATNEKLFF.

V usage is TRBV7-2 and J usage is TRBJ2-1; 11 bases map to TRBD2. Trimming at V came to 0 bases and at J to 4 bases, leaving 2 bases not matched to a gene. From germline, CDR1 is SGHTA and CDR2 FQGNSA. The CDR3 sequence is 16 residues long. The CDR3 protein is CASSLAGTSGYNEQFF. The CDR3 nucleotides are TGTGCCAGCAGCTTAGCCGGGACTAGCGGATACAATGAGCAGTTCTTC. The variable domain in full, with the rest retrieved from reference TRBV7-2 and TRBJ2-1, is GAGVSQSPSNKVTEKGKDVELRCDPISGHTALYWYRQSLGQGLEFLIYFQGNSAPDKSGLPSDRFSAERTGGSVSTLTIQRTQQEDSAVYLCASSLAGTSGYNEQFFGPGTRLTVL.

A note on this clonotype: A much larger clone lies one base from this, so it may be a read error. The CDR3 protein is CASSPGSGSPGEQFF. In nucleotides, the CDR3 is TGCGCCAGCAGCCCCGGATCAGGGTCTCCGGGCGAGCAGTTCTTC. The rearrangement uses TRBV5-1 and TRBJ2-5, with a weak D call TRBD1 (5 bases). The end of the DNA is better explained by TRBJ2-1, so the J call may be wrong. Germline lookup yields CDR1 SGHRS and CDR2 YFSETQ. CDR3 length equals 15 residues.

This clonotype was found once. The J gene is TRBJ2-7, the V gene TRBV11-2; D call uncertain. The CDR3 has 13 residues. Trimming pared 1 base from V and 1 base from J, leaving 5 bases between. CDR1 and CDR2 from the germline V gene are SGHAT and FQNNGV. In DNA form, the CDR3 reads TGTGCCAGCAGCTTAGGACATTCCTACGAGCAGTACTTC. Protein product: CASSLGHSYEQYF.

The chain links TRBV11-2 to TRBJ1-2, with D possibly being TRBD1 (5 bases). Germline CDR1 reads SGHAT; CDR2 reads FQNNGV. The CDR3 is made up of 13 amino acids. Trimming stripped 5 bases from V and 3 bases from J, with 10 bases between. For the CDR3, the DNA is TGTGCCAGCAGCGGAGGGACCCACTATGGCTACACCTTC. Amino acids: CASSGGTHYGYTF.

This clonotype was seen only a few times. The CDR3: CASSWKQGFLPDTQYF. For the CDR3, the DNA is TGTGCCAGCAGCTGGAAACAGGGTTTTCTCCCAGATACGCAGTATTTT. The V gene is TRBV7-2, the J gene TRBJ2-3, with a tentative D call TRBD1 (6 bases). The CDR3 totals 16 residues. Looked up from germline, CDR1 is SGHTA and CDR2 is FQGNSA. Between the trimmed V and J ends, which lost 4 bases and 4 bases, there was a span of 18 bases.

The chain links TRBV7-2 to TRBJ2-6, with D perhaps given as TRBD1 or TRBD2 (5 bases each). The CDR3 loop spans 17 amino acids. From germline, CDR1 is SGHTA and CDR2 FQGNSA. V lost 5 bases to trimming and J lost 4 bases, with 18 bases between them. Here the CDR3 reads CASSPGPASFGANVLTF. The CDR3, as DNA: TGTGCCAGCAGCCCGGGACCTGCGAGCTTCGGGGCCAACGTCCTGACTTTC.

The rearrangement uses TRBV7-2 and TRBJ2-5; 11 bases are a match to TRBD2. Unmatched junction bases numbered 19, after V lost 5 bases and J lost 5 bases. CDR1 SGHTA and CDR2 FQGNSA come from the germline V gene. The CDR3 is 19 amino acids. The CDR3, as DNA: TGTGCCAGCAGCCGTACCGGGACTAGCGGTCGAGGAGGATGGGAGACCCAGTACTTC. This sequence encodes CASSRTGTSGRGGWETQYF.

The chain links TRBV7-2 to TRBJ2-3; D is possibly TRBD1 or TRBD2 (6 bases each). The CDR3 spans 16 residues. V lost 3 bases and J lost 1, with 14 bases in between. Germline values: CDR1 SGHTA, CDR2 FQGNSA. The CDR3 nucleotides are TGTGCCAGCAGCTTCCTTGGAGGGGGTGGCACAGATACGCAGTATTTT. It specifies CASSFLGGGGTDTQYF.

This clonotype was detected many times. A much larger clone is a single base away; this may be a read error. V gene TRBV6-1 combines with J gene TRBJ2-5; 7 bases match TRBD2. V shed 0 bases, J shed 11 bases, and the junction held 9 bases outside the gene matches. Germline V lookup: CDR1 MNHNS, CDR2 SASEGT. The CDR3 consists of 14 residues. CDR3 region: CASSEAGGYNEQYF. CDR3 DNA: TGTGCCAGCAGTGAAGCGGGGGGGTACAATGAGCAGTACTTC.

The chain couples TRBV9 to TRBJ1-4; a weak D match, TRBD1 (6 bases). Germline V gene sequence: CDR1 SGDLS, CDR2 YYNGEE. The V end lost 4 bases, the J end lost 4 bases, and 11 bases lay between the germline ends. The CDR3 sequence is 14 residues long. The CDR3 DNA is TGTGCCAGCAGCAGGGGGGCAAGTAATGAAAAACTGTTTTTT. Translated, it gives CASSRGASNEKLFF. Filled out from reference TRBV9 and TRBJ1-4, the complete variable domain reads DSGVTQTPKHLITATGQRVTLRCSPRSGDLSVYWYQQSLDQGLQFLIQYYNGEERAKGNILERFSAQQFPDLHSELNLSSLELGDSALYFCASSRGASNEKLFFGSGTQLSVL.

CDR3 residues: CASSLEGKGFQQFF. CDR3 bases: TGTGCCAGCAGCTTAGAGGGGAAGGGGTTTCAGCAGTTCTTC. The J gene is TRBJ2-6, the V gene TRBV7-9; the D gene is possibly TRBD1 (5 bases). The last part of the DNA fits TRBJ2-1 better; the J call may be wrong. CDR1 is SEHNR and CDR2 is FQNEAQ in the germline V gene (reference sequence). CDR3 length: 14 amino acids.

This clonotype was counted many times. The chain is built from TRBV9 and TRBJ2-2; D is uncertain. Germline V lookup: CDR1 SGDLS, CDR2 YYNGEE. V lost 3 bases and J lost 3, with 15 bases in between. CDR3 size: 16 residues. The CDR3 region is CASSAEGDGDTGELFF. Written as DNA, the CDR3 is TGTGCCAGCAGCGCCGAAGGTGACGGAGACACCGGGGAGCTGTTTTTT.

This clonotype is medium-sized (0.01 to 0.1%) in the sample. This sequence joins TRBV7-9 and TRBJ2-1; TRBD2 matches at 8 bases. The V segment lost 8 bases and the J segment 4 bases; nucleotides outside the gene matches: 4. The CDR3 extends over 13 amino acids. The germline V gene has CDR1 SEHNR and CDR2 FQNEAQ (reference sequence). The CDR3 sequence: CASREGGYNEQFF. The CDR3 DNA reads TGTGCCAGCCGGGAGGGGGGGTACAATGAGCAGTTCTTC.

As DNA, the CDR3 is TGTGCCAGCAGAGCCAGGGGTGCCTACAATGAGCAGTTCTTC. Its translation is CASRARGAYNEQFF. The V gene is TRBV28, the J gene TRBJ2-5, with D maybe TRBD1 (6 bases). Near its end, the DNA agrees better with TRBJ2-1, so the J call may be wrong. Germline V gene data show CDR1 as MDHEN and CDR2 as SYDVKM. The CDR3 extends over 14 amino acids.

This clonotype was counted between two and nine times. The gene calls are TRBV7-6 and TRBJ2-5, with D unclear. This CDR3 region has 13 residues. Trimming shortened V by 2 bases and J by 4 bases, and 8 bases separated the two germline ends. Germline CDR1 is SGHVS and CDR2 is FNYEAQ. CDR3 protein: CASSLSGIETQYF. The CDR3 bases are TGTGCCAGCAGCTTATCAGGAATAGAGACCCAGTACTTC.

This clonotype was recorded a few times. This chain connects TRBV7-2 to TRBJ2-1, with no clear D. Germline V gives CDR1 SGHTA, CDR2 FQGNSA. The CDR3 covers 16 residues. V was pared by 5 bases and J by 4 bases, with 18 bases between. CDR3 nucleotide sequence: TGTGCCAGCAGCCAGGTTTGGAGCTCACGGTACAATGAGCAGTTCTTC. Encoded protein: CASSQVWSSRYNEQFF.

The V and J genes are TRBV7-6 and TRBJ2-5; D is undetermined. With the DNA end fitting TRBJ2-7 better, the J assignment may be wrong. Germline lookup yields CDR1 SGHVS and CDR2 FNYEAQ. The CDR3 is 15 residues long. The CDR3 nucleotides read TGTGCCAGCAGTTTAACGGTCCAGGTAAACCACGAGCAGTACTTC. Translation: CASSLTVQVNHEQYF.